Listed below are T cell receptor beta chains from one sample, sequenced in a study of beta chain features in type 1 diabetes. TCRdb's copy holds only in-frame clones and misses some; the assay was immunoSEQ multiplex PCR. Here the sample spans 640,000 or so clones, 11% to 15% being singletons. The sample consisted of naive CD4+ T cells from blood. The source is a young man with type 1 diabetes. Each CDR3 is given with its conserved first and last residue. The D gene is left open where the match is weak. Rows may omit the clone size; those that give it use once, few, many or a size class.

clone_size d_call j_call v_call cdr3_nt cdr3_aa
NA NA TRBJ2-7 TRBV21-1 TGTGCCAGCAGGCAAAGGGAGCGAGCCTACGAGCAGTACTTC CASRQRERAYEQYF
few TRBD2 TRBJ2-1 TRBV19 TGTGCCACCTCGTTAGCGGGAGTGGACAATGAGCAGTTCTTC CATSLAGVDNEQFF
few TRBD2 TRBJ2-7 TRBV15 TGTGCCACCAGCAGTGCTAGCGGGACTCCCGAGCAGTACTTC CATSSASGTPEQYF
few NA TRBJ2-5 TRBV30 TGTGCCTGGAGTGTACAGGTCGGAGAGACCCAGTACTTC CAWSVQVGETQYF
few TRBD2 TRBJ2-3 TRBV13 TGTGCCAGCAGCTTAGGGCTAGCGGGGGGGCCAGATACGCAGTATTTT CASSLGLAGGPDTQYF
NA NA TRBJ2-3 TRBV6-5 TGTGCCAGCAGCCCGGGATGGGGCGGGCAGTATTTT CASSPGWGGQYF
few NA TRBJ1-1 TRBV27 TGTGCCAGCAGTCCGTATCTGGACAAACTGAACACTGAAGCTTTCTTT CASSPYLDKLNTEAFF
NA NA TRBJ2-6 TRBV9 TGTGCCAGCAGCGTAGGGCTCGCCTCTGGGGCCAACGTCCTGACTTTC CASSVGLASGANVLTF
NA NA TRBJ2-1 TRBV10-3 TGTGCCGCCTTAGCGGTTGGTGGAAATGAGCAGTTCTTC CAALAVGGNEQFF
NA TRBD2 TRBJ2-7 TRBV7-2 TGTGCCAGCAGCGGACTAGCGGGGCCCTACGAGCAGTACTTC CASSGLAGPYEQYF
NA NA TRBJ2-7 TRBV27 TGTGCCAGCAGCCTCACAGGGTCCGAGCAGTACTTC CASSLTGSEQYF
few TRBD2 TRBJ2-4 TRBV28 TGTGCCAGCAGCCTGGGACTAGCGGGGGGACCTTTAGACAAAAACATTCAGTACTTC CASSLGLAGGPLDKNIQYF
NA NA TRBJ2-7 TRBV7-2 TGTGCCAGCAGCTTAGGGGCCGGATCGGACGAGCAGTACTTC CASSLGAGSDEQYF
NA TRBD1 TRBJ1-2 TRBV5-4 TGTGCCAGCAGCCCTCCAGCACAGGGGCGCGGCTATGGCTACACCTTC CASSPPAQGRGYGYTF
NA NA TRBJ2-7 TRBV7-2 TGTGCCAGCAGCTTGTTCCCTCGACAGGACCCCTCCTACGAGCAGTACTTC CASSLFPRQDPSYEQYF
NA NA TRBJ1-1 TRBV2 TGTGCCAGCATGGGACTGACAGTTAACACTGAAGCTTTCTTT CASMGLTVNTEAFF
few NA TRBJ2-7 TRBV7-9 TGTGCCAGCAGCTTAGCCCTACTAGCAGACAAGCAGTACTTC CASSLALLADKQYF
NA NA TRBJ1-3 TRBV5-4 TGTGCCAGCAGCAACGTCTTGGGAAACACCATATATTTT CASSNVLGNTIYF
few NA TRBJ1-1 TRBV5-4 TGTGCCAGCAGCTTGGAAGGGAGCACTGAAGCTTTCTTT CASSLEGSTEAFF
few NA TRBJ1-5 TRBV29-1 TGCAGCGTTCTAACAGATAGCAATCAGCCCCAGCATTTT CSVLTDSNQPQHF
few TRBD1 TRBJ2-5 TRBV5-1 TGCGCCAGCAGCACAACCGGACAGGGGGAGAAGACCCAGTACTTC CASSTTGQGEKTQYF
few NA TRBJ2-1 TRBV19 TGTGCCAGTAGTTCCCGATACAATGAGCAGTTCTTC CASSSRYNEQFF
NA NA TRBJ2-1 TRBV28 TGTGCCAGCAGTTTACTCGGATACAATGAGCAGTTCTTC CASSLLGYNEQFF
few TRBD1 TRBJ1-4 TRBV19 TGTGCCAGTAGTCTTCGGACAGGCTCTAGGGAAAAACTGTTTTTT CASSLRTGSREKLFF
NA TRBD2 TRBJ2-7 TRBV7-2 TGTGCCAGCAGCTTAGGACTAGCGGGCTACGAGCAGTACTTC CASSLGLAGYEQYF
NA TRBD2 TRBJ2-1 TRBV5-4 TGTGCCAGCAGCTTCACTAGCGGATACAATGAGCAGTTCTTC CASSFTSGYNEQFF
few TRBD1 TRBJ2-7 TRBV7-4 TGTGCCAGCAGCGTCACAGAGAGAGGCAGGGACAGTACCTACGAGCAGTACTTC CASSVTERGRDSTYEQYF
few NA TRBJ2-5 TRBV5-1 TGCGCCAGCAGCTTGACCCTGGGACAAAAAGGAGAGACCCAGTACTTC CASSLTLGQKGETQYF
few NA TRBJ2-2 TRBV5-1 TGCGCCAGCAGCTTGGTCCCCACCGGGGAGCTGTTTTTT CASSLVPTGELFF
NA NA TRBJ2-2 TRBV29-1 TGCAGCGTTGAGGTACAGGCGAACACCGGGGAGCTGTTTTTT CSVEVQANTGELFF
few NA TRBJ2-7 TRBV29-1 TGCAGCGTTGAGGCGGGGGCCACCTACGAGCAGTACTTC CSVEAGATYEQYF
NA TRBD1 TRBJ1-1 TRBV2 TGTGCCAGCAGTTTGGACAGGGCGGAGGCCACTGAAGCTTTCTTT CASSLDRAEATEAFF
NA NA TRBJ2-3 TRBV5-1 TGCGCCAGCAGCTTGGGGTTCGGCGGGAGCACAGATACGCAGTATTTT CASSLGFGGSTDTQYF
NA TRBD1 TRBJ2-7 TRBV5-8 TGTGCCAGCAGCTTGCGGGACAGGGTCGAGCAGTACTTC CASSLRDRVEQYF
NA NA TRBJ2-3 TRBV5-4 TGTGCCAGCAGCCTAAAATTGGTACAGTTCACAGATACGCAGTATTTT CASSLKLVQFTDTQYF
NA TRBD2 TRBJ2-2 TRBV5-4 TGTGCCAGCAGCAGGGGACTAGCGGGAGAAAGGACCGGGGAGCTGTTTTTT CASSRGLAGERTGELFF
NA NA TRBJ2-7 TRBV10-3 TGTGCCATCAAAGGTGGAGGGGACAGCTACTACGAGCAGTACTTC CAIKGGGDSYYEQYF
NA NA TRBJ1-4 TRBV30 TGTGCCTGGAGTGATCTGGGGAATGAAAAACTGTTTTTT CAWSDLGNEKLFF
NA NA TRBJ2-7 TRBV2 TGTGCCAGCAGAAAAGACGGGACGGTCTCCTACGAGCAGTACTTC CASRKDGTVSYEQYF
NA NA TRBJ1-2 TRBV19 TGTGCCAGTAGTACACAACCGGCCTATGGCTACACCTTC CASSTQPAYGYTF
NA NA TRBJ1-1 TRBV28 TGTGCCAGCAGACTCCCCCGGACTGAAGCTTTCTTT CASRLPRTEAFF